The 26 T cell receptor beta chains in this list originate from one sample, sequenced in a study of cytomegalovirus exposure and HLA in healthy donors. 60 Vbeta and 13 Jbeta primers were used in PCR. Here immunoSEQ multiplex PCR was the method, and the copy in TCRdb shows in-frame clones only, minus some. The sample lists 90,000 to 100,000 clones; approximately 80% were seen once. Sequenced material: PBMCs. These receptors were obtained from a man aged 60-69 years in good health and CMV-seropositive.

The chain carries TRBV30 and TRBJ2-6; D remains ambiguous. Trimming pared 3 bases from V and 1 base from J, leaving 4 bases between. The CDR3 covers 13 residues. Germline V CDR1 and CDR2: GTSNPN, SVGIG (reference sequence). CDR3 region: CAWSSSGANVLTF. CDR3 bases: TGTGCCTGGAGCAGTTCTGGGGCCAACGTCCTGACTTTC.

In its sample, this clone was seen a few times. This chain uses TRBV19 with TRBJ1-4, with D possibly matching TRBD1 (5 bases). V was pared by 9 bases and J by 4 bases, with 12 bases between. Germline CDR1 LNHDA, CDR2 SQIVND (reference sequence). The CDR3 is made up of 13 amino acids. The CDR3 reads CASQTADNEKLFF. The DNA for the CDR3 is TGTGCCAGCCAGACAGCTGATAATGAAAAACTGTTTTTT. The full variable domain, completed using reference TRBV19 and TRBJ1-4, is DGGITQSPKYLFRKEGQNVTLSCEQNLNHDAMYWYRQDPGQGLRLIYYSQIVNDFQKGDIAEGYSVSREKKESFPLTVTSAQKNPTAFYLCASQTADNEKLFFGSGTQLSVL.

The chain combines TRBV7-9 with TRBJ2-2, with no clear D. V was shortened by 1 base and J by 7 bases, with 16 bases between the two germline ends. The CDR3 has 16 residues. Germline CDR1 reads SEHNR; CDR2 reads FQNEAQ (reference sequence). Here the CDR3 reads CASSLEVAGIGGELFF. Here the CDR3 DNA reads TGTGCCAGCAGCTTAGAGGTGGCAGGCATAGGCGGGGAGCTGTTTTTT.

CDR3 amino acids: CASSLEERSRQYF. The CDR3 coding sequence is TGTGCCAGCAGTCTGGAGGAGCGGAGCAGGCAGTACTTC. V usage is TRBV6-6 and J usage is TRBJ2-7; possibly TRBD2 for D (5 bases). The CDR3 totals 13 residues. Germline lookup yields CDR1 MNHNY and CDR2 SVGAGI (reference sequence). V lost 5 bases and J lost 9, with 17 bases in between.

The CDR3 region has the DNA TGCAGCGCAGAATCCGGGTTAGCGGGGGCTTACAATGAGCAGTTCTTC. Protein sequence: CSAESGLAGAYNEQFF. The chain joins TRBV29-1 to TRBJ2-1; 9 positions match TRBD2. The germline V gene has CDR1 SQVTM and CDR2 ANQGSEA. The CDR3 spans 16 residues. With 7 bases clipped from V and 4 bases from J, the junction kept 14 bases outside the gene matches.

The sample holds a few counts of this clone. This chain connects TRBV30 to TRBJ1-6; D uncertain. Germline V gene sequence: CDR1 GTSNPN, CDR2 SVGIG (reference sequence). The CDR3 has 15 residues. The V end was cut by 4 bases, the J end by 7 bases, with 17 bases between. The CDR3 spells CAWTLVARLNSPLHF. The CDR3 DNA reads TGTGCCTGGACTCTAGTGGCCAGATTGAATTCACCCCTCCACTTT. The full variable domain, with the rest looked up from reference TRBV30 and TRBJ1-6, is SQTIHQWPATLVQPVGSPLSLECTVEGTSNPNLYWYRQAAGRGLQLLFYSVGIGQISSEVPQNLSASRPQDRQFILSSKKLLLSDSGFYLCAWTLVARLNSPLHFGNGTRLTVT.

This rearrangement joins TRBV30 to TRBJ1-5; D is uncertain. The CDR3 is 13 amino acids. The V and J ends lost 1 base and 9 bases respectively, with 13 bases between them. From germline, CDR1 is GTSNPN and CDR2 SVGIG (reference sequence). CDR3 in amino acids: CAWSGEGRGPQHF. The CDR3 DNA is TGTGCCTGGAGTGGTGAGGGCCGAGGGCCCCAGCATTTT.

Note on this clone: Germline and junction disagree at one end, which may indicate a read error. The chain couples TRBV7-9 to TRBJ2-5, with 8 bases aligning to TRBD2. Germline CDR1 and CDR2: SEHNR and FQNEAQ (reference sequence). This CDR3 has 15 residues. The CDR3 loop is CSSSLFGGGGETQYF. CDR3 in DNA: TGTTCCAGCAGCTTGTTCGGGGGGGGAGGGGAGACCCAGTACTTC.

The chain combines TRBV5-1 with TRBJ2-5; D ambiguous. The V end lost 2 bases, the J end lost 3 bases, and 5 bases lay between the germline ends. Germline V gene lookup returns CDR1 SGHRS and CDR2 YFSETQ. The CDR3 length is 12 residues. CDR3 nucleotides: TGCGCCAGCAGCTTTACAGAAGAGACCCAGTACTTC. The encoded protein is CASSFTEETQYF.

For this clone: The identical CDR3 is also encoded by other nucleotide sequences in the sample. The chain combines TRBV5-6 with TRBJ2-3; D is unclear. Trimming shortened V by 3 bases and J by 3 bases, and 5 bases separated the two germline ends. This CDR3 contains 12 residues. Germline CDR1 reads SGHDT; CDR2 reads YYEEEE. Here the CDR3 reads CASSSSTDTQYF. The CDR3 DNA reads as TGTGCCAGCAGCTCGTCTACAGATACGCAGTATTTT.

Regarding this clone: One junction end does not reproduce the germline sequence, and a read error may be involved. This CDR3 is CAISDSHEQYF. CDR3 nucleotide sequence: TGTGCCATCAGTGACTCCCACGAGCAGTACTTC. The chain employs TRBV10-3 and TRBJ2-7; D gene ambiguous. The CDR3 covers 11 residues. Germline CDR1 is ENHRY and CDR2 is SYGVKD.

In this sample, this clone turned up once. This sequence joins TRBV12-1 and TRBJ1-4; the tabulated D call, TRBD1, remains unverified against the DNA. TRBV12-1 is flagged as a pseudogene. This CDR3 contains 16 residues. For the CDR3, the DNA is TGTGCCAGCAGCTTGCCTCGGCACAGAAGTAATGAAAAACTGTTTTTT. Translated, it gives CASSLPRHRSNEKLFF.

The chain recombines TRBV7-3 with TRBJ2-7; 9 nucleotides match TRBD2. Looked up from germline, CDR1 is SGHTA and CDR2 is FQGTGA. The J segment lost 3 bases and the V segment lost 5 bases, leaving 23 bases of the junction unmatched. The CDR3 is made up of 20 amino acids. This chain's CDR3 is CASSSRPSGARKGGDYEQYF. For the CDR3, the DNA is TGTGCCAGCAGCAGCCGCCCTAGCGGGGCTCGAAAAGGGGGGGACTACGAGCAGTACTTC. Full variable domain (outside the CDR3, taken from reference TRBV7-3 and TRBJ2-7): GAGVSQTPSNKVTEKGKYVELRCDPISGHTALYWYRQSLGQGPEFLIYFQGTGAADDSGLPNDRFFAVRPEGSVSTLKIQRTERGDSAVYLCASSSRPSGARKGGDYEQYFGPGTRLTVT.

The chain carries TRBV7-9 and TRBJ2-2; no clear D. The germline V and J ends were trimmed by 6 bases and 1 base, with 12 bases remaining between them. In germline, CDR1 is SEHNR, CDR2 FQNEAQ (reference sequence). The CDR3 loop spans 15 amino acids. This CDR3 is CASSIRGRNTGELFF. As DNA, the CDR3 is TGTGCCAGCAGTATTAGAGGCAGGAACACCGGGGAGCTGTTTTTT.

As DNA, the CDR3 is TGTGCCAGCAGTTTCCGACAGGGCTCCTACGAGCAGTACTTC. This translates into CASSFRQGSYEQYF. The chain uses TRBV27 and TRBJ2-7; 7 bases map to TRBD1. This CDR3 has 14 amino acids. V shed 3 bases, J shed 0 bases, and the junction held 2 bases outside the gene matches. CDR1 and CDR2 from the germline V gene are MNHEY and SMNVEV (reference sequence).

The chain joins TRBV5-5 to TRBJ2-3, with D possibly TRBD1 on 5 matching bases. The V end lost 2 bases, the J end lost 14 bases, and 21 bases lay between the germline ends. Germline values: CDR1 SGHKS, CDR2 YYEKEE (reference sequence). The CDR3 extends over 14 amino acids. CDR3 loop: CASSFLQALDPPYF. The CDR3 DNA reads as TGTGCCAGCAGCTTCTTACAGGCACTGGATCCTCCGTATTTT.

V and J are TRBV5-4 and TRBJ2-7, with TRBD1 identical over 9 bases. The CDR3 sequence is 17 residues long. With 1 base clipped from V and 3 bases from J, the junction kept 11 bases outside the gene matches. The germline CDR1 and CDR2 sequences are SGHNT and YYREEE (reference sequence). The DNA of the CDR3 is TGTGCCAGCAGCTTGAGGGGGACAGGGACTTCGTTCTACGAGCAGTACTTC. Translating it yields CASSLRGTGTSFYEQYF.

The genes are TRBV5-1 and TRBJ2-5, with D possibly matching TRBD2 (6 bases). Germline CDR1 is SGHRS and CDR2 is YFSETQ. Trimming took 4 bases from V and 5 from J, leaving 12 bases between them. The CDR3 contains 13 residues. CDR3 sequence: CASSPRLGETQYF. The CDR3 region has the DNA TGCGCCAGCAGCCCTAGACTAGGGGAGACCCAGTACTTC.

Points on this clone: At one end, the junction sequence differs from germline, possibly due to a read error. This chain uses TRBV7-7 with TRBJ2-5, with D unclear. CDR3 length: 11 residues. CDR1 SSHAT and CDR2 FNYEAQ come from the germline V gene (reference sequence). The CDR3 DNA is TGTGCTAGCAGCTCGGGAGAGACCCAGTACTTC. Protein sequence: CASSSGETQYF. The entire variable domain, with the rest obtained from reference TRBV7-7 and TRBJ2-5, is as follows: GAGVSQSPRYKVTKRGQDVTLRCDPISSHATLYWYQQALGQGPEFLTYFNYEAQPDKSGLPSDRFSAERPEGSISTLTIQRTEQRDSAMYRCASSSGETQYFGPGTRLLVL.

Here the CDR3 reads CASSFRVRENIQYF. For the CDR3, the DNA is TGTGCCAGCAGTTTTCGGGTGAGGGAAAACATTCAGTACTTC. The chain carries TRBV28 and TRBJ2-4; D might be TRBD2 (5 bases). The V end was cut by 3 bases, the J end by 5 bases, with 11 bases between. CDR1 is MDHEN, CDR2 SYDVKM, per germline. The CDR3 runs to 14 residues.

The chain has TRBV25-1 and TRBJ2-1, with 8 bases fitting TRBD1. The CDR3 totals 16 residues. Germline CDR1 and CDR2: MGHDK and SYGVNS. Trimming cost V 5 bases and J 0 bases; bases outside gene matches: 6. The CDR3 DNA reads as TGTGCCAGCAGTACCACCGGGACAGGCTCCTACAATGAGCAGTTCTTC. Protein sequence: CASSTTGTGSYNEQFF.

The chain is built from TRBV10-2 and TRBJ1-3; tentative D call: TRBD1 (6 bases). Germline CDR1 and CDR2: WSHSY and SAAADI. The CDR3 is 13 amino acids. V gave up 6 bases and J gave up 6 bases, with 12 bases separating them. CDR3 amino acids: CASREQGANTIYF. DNA of the CDR3: TGCGCCAGCAGGGAACAGGGAGCAAACACCATATATTTT.

A few counts support this clone. J is TRBJ1-1 and V is TRBV7-9; 8 positions agree with TRBD1. The J segment lost 8 bases and the V segment lost 5 bases, leaving 4 bases of the junction unmatched. This CDR3 spans 12 amino acids. The germline V gene has CDR1 SEHNR and CDR2 FQNEAQ (reference sequence). The CDR3: CASSRDRLEAFF. The CDR3 region has the DNA TGTGCCAGCAGCAGGGACAGGTTAGAAGCTTTCTTT.

CDR3: CASSLRTSGGRETQYF. As DNA, the CDR3 is TGTGCCAGCAGCCTTCGGACTAGCGGGGGGCGGGAGACCCAGTACTTC. J is TRBJ2-5 and V is TRBV5-4; 14 bases are a match to TRBD2. CDR1 and CDR2 from the germline V gene are SGHNT and YYREEE (reference sequence). The CDR3 contains 16 residues. J gave up 5 bases and V 4 bases, and 7 bases lay outside the gene matches. The whole variable domain, remainder taken from reference TRBV5-4 and TRBJ2-5, is ETGVTQSPTHLIKTRGQQVTLRCSSQSGHNTVSWYQQALGQGPQFIFQYYREEENGRGNFPPRFSGLQFPNYSSELNVNALELDDSALYLCASSLRTSGGRETQYFGPGTRLLVL.

This sequence joins TRBV6-6 and TRBJ1-2, with 9 bases lining up with TRBD1. The CDR3 sequence is 11 residues long. The trim removed 6 bases at V and 8 bases at J, leaving 1 base unmatched. Germline values: CDR1 MNHNY, CDR2 SVGAGI (reference sequence). The CDR3 sequence: CASSTGGGYTF. CDR3 DNA sequence: TGTGCCAGCAGCACAGGGGGCGGCTACACCTTC.

The chain carries TRBV2 and TRBJ1-1, with 9 bases identical to TRBD1. Per germline, CDR1 SNHLY and CDR2 FYNNEI. V dropped 3 bases and J dropped 5; count of bases not matched to a gene: 7. The CDR3 sequence is 15 residues long. In DNA, the CDR3 is TGTGCCAGCAGTGATCCGGGACAGGGTTTGACTGAAGCTTTCTTT. It encodes CASSDPGQGLTEAFF.